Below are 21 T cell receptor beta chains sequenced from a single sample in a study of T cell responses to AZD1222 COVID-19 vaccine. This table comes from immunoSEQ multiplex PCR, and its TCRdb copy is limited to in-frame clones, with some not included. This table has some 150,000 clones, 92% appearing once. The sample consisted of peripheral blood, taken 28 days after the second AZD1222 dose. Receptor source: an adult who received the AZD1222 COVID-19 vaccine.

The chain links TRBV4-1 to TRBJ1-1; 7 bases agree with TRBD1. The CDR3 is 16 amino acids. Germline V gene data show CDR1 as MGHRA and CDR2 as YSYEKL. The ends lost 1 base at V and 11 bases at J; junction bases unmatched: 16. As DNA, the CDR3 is TGCGCCAGCAGCCAAGTTTCCGTGGGTGTAGGGGGCGAGGCTTTCTTT. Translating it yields CASSQVSVGVGGEAFF.

CDR3 nucleotides: TGTGCCAGTAGTAGGGAGGTGGCCACAGATACGCAGTATTTT. This encodes CASSREVATDTQYF. The chain has TRBV19 and TRBJ2-3, with D perhaps matching TRBD2 (6 bases). V lost 4 bases to trimming and J lost 2 bases, with 10 bases between them. Germline assignment: CDR1 LNHDA and CDR2 SQIVND (reference sequence). This CDR3 spans 14 amino acids.

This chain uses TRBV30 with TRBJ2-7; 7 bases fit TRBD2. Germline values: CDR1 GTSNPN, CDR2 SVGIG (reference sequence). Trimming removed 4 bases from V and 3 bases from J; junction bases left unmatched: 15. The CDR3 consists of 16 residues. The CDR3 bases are TGTGCCTGGAATAACAGCCCAGGAGCGGGAATCTACGAGCAGTACTTC. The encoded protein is CAWNNSPGAGIYEQYF.

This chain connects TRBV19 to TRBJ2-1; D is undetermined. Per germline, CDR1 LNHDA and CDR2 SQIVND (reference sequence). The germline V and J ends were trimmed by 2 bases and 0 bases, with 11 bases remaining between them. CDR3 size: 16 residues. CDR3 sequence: CASSISGPSSYNEQFF. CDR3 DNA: TGTGCCAGTAGTATATCGGGCCCAAGCTCCTACAATGAGCAGTTCTTC.

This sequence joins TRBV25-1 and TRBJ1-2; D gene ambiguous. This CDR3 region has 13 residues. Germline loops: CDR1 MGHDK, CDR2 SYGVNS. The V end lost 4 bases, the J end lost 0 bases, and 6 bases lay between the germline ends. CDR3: CASSARSNYGYTF. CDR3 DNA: TGTGCCAGCAGTGCGAGGTCTAACTATGGCTACACCTTC.

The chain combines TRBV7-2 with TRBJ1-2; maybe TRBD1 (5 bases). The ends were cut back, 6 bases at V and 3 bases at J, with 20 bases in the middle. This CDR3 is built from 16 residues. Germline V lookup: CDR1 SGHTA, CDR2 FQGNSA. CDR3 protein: CASSRAAGASDYGYTF. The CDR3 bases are TGTGCCAGCAGTCGGGCCGCCGGGGCATCAGACTATGGCTACACCTTC.

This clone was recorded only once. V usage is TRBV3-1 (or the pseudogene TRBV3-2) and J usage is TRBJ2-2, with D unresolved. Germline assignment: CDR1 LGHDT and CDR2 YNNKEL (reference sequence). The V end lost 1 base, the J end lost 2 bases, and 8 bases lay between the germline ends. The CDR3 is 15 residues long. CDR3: CASSQVQRNTGELFF. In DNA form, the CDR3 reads TGTGCCAGCAGCCAAGTACAGCGCAACACCGGGGAGCTGTTTTTT.

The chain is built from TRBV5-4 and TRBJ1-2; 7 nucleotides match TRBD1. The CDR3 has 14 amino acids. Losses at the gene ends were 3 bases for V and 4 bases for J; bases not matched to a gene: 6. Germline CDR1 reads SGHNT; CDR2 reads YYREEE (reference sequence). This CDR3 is CASSSGGAVYGYTF. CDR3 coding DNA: TGTGCCAGCAGCTCAGGGGGGGCAGTCTATGGCTACACCTTC.

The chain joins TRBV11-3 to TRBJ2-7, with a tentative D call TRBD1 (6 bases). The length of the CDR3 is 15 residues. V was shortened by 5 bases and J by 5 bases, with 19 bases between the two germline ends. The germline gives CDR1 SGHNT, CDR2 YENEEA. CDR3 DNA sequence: TGTGCCAGCAGCGCCCGCCAGGGGTCGTCGGACGAGCAGTACTTC. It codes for CASSARQGSSDEQYF.

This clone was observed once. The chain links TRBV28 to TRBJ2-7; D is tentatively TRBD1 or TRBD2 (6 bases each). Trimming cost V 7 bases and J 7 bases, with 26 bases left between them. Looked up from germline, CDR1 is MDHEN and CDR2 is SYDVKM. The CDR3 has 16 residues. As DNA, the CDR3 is TGTGCCAGCACTTACCCGGGGGCAGGGTCCACCTGGGAGCAGTACTTC. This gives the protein CASTYPGAGSTWEQYF.

The CDR3 DNA reads as TGTGCCAGCAGCAAGGGCTTGGGCTACACCTTC. It specifies CASSKGLGYTF. The chain combines TRBV12-3 or TRBV12-4 with TRBJ1-2; D unclear. Trimming removed 6 bases from V and 8 bases from J, with 10 bases in between. The CDR3 loop spans 11 amino acids.

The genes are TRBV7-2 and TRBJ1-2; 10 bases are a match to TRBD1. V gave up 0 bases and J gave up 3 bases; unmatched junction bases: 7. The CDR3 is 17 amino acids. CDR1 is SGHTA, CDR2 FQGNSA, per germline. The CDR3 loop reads CASSLAGGQGMDYGYTF. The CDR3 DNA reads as TGTGCCAGCAGCTTAGCAGGGGGACAGGGGATGGACTATGGCTACACCTTC.

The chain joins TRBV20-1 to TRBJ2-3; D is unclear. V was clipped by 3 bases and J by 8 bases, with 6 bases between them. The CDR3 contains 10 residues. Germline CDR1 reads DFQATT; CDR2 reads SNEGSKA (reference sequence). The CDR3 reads CSARAGTQYF. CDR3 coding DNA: TGCAGTGCTAGGGCCGGTACGCAGTATTTT.

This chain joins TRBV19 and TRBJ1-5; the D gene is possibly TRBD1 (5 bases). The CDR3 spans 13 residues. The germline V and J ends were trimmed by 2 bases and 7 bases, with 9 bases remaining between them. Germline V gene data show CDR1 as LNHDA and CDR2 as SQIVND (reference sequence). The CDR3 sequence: CASSIQGWQPQHF. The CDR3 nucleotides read TGTGCCAGTAGTATACAGGGTTGGCAGCCCCAGCATTTT.

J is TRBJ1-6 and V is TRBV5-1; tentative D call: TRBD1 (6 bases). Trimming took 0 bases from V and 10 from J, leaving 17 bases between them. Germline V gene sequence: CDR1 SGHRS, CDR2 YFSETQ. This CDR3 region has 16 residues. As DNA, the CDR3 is TGCGCCAGCAGCTTGGGGGGTTGGACCCAGGGGTCACCCCTCCACTTT. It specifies CASSLGGWTQGSPLHF.

CDR3 coding DNA: TGTGCCAGCTCAGGGACAGGGGGCACGTTTGCAACTAATGAAAAACTGTTTTTT. This translates into CASSGTGGTFATNEKLFF. The rearrangement uses TRBV7-2 and TRBJ1-4; 12 nucleotides match TRBD1. The CDR3 consists of 18 residues. With 8 bases clipped from V and 0 bases from J, the junction kept 10 bases outside the gene matches. CDR1 is SGHTA and CDR2 is FQGNSA in the germline V gene.

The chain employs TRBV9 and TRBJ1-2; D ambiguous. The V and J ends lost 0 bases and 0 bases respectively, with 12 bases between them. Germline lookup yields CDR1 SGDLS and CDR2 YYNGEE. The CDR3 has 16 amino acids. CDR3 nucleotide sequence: TGTGCCAGCAGCGTAGGGATCGGGTTCTCTAACTATGGCTACACCTTC. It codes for CASSVGIGFSNYGYTF.

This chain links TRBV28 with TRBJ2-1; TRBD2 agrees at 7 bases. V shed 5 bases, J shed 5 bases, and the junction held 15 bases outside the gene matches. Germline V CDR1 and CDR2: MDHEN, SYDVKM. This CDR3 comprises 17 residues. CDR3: CASSPPPRWGGDNEQFF. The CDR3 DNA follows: TGTGCCAGCAGTCCACCACCTCGGTGGGGGGGGGACAATGAGCAGTTCTTC.

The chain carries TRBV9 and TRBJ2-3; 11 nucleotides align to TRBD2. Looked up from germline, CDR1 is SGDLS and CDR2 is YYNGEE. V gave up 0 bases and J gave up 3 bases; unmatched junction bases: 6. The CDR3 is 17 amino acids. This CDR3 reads CASSVEPSSGRTDTQYF. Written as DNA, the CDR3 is TGTGCCAGCAGCGTAGAGCCCTCTAGCGGGAGGACAGATACGCAGTATTTT.

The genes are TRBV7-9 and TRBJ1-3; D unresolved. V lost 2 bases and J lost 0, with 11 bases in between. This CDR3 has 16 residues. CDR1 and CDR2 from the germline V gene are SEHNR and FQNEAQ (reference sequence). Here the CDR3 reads CASSLSQSPSGNTIYF. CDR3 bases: TGTGCCAGCAGCTTATCACAGTCGCCCTCTGGAAACACCATATATTTT.

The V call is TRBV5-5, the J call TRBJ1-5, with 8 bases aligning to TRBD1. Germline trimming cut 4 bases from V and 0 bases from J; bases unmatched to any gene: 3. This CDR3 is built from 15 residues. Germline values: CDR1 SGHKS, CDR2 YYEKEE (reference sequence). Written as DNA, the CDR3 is TGTGCCAGCAGCAGGGACAGGCTTAGCAATCAGCCCCAGCATTTT. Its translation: CASSRDRLSNQPQHF.